What follows are 26 T cell receptor beta chains derived from one specimen sequenced in a study of cytomegalovirus exposure and HLA in healthy donors (dated by TCRdb to about 2017). Library construction relied on the immunoSEQ multiplex PCR assay. Held by TCRdb, this immuneACCESS table contains in-frame sequences only and omits some clones. Under half of the omission traces to an unresolved V gene where checked; the cause of the rest is unknown. The sample profile shows some 270,000 clones; 70% to 90% of them were found once. The ten largest clones represent less than 1.2% of the sample. Sequenced input: PBMCs. The receptors originated from a woman between 18 and 30 years old in good health and CMV-seronegative.

The chain links TRBV6-4 to TRBJ1-2, with TRBD1 identical over 9 bases. Unmatched junction bases numbered 5, after V lost 2 bases and J lost 7 bases. This CDR3 has 14 residues. The germline V gene has CDR1 MRHNA and CDR2 SNTAGT. CDR3 amino acids: CASSDGQGSGGYTF. CDR3 sequence (DNA): TGTGCCAGCAGTGACGGACAGGGGTCGGGTGGCTACACCTTC.

The J gene is TRBJ2-2, the V gene TRBV18; TRBD1 agrees at 7 bases. The CDR3 totals 17 residues. The germline gives CDR1 KGHSH, CDR2 LQKENI. J lost 5 bases, V lost 1 base, and 10 bases had no gene match. The CDR3 region is CASSPRSEGAITGELFF. CDR3 in DNA: TGTGCCAGCTCACCACGTTCCGAGGGGGCGATAACCGGGGAGCTGTTTTTT.

This clone was recorded once. This chain links TRBV11-3 with TRBJ2-1, with TRBD2 matching 10 bases. Germline CDR1 and CDR2: SGHNT and YENEEA. The CDR3 extends over 16 amino acids. V was clipped by 0 bases and J by 2 bases; unmatched bases: 1. The chain's CDR3 is CASSLDGLAAYNEQFF. In DNA form, the CDR3 reads TGTGCCAGCAGCTTAGATGGACTAGCGGCCTACAATGAGCAGTTCTTC.

The chain has TRBV10-3 and TRBJ1-5; unclear D gene. V lost 10 bases and J lost 0, with 10 bases in between. The CDR3 covers 13 residues. Germline CDR1 ENHRY, CDR2 SYGVKD. The DNA for the CDR3 is TGTGCCACCTCTAGAGATAGCAATCAGCCCCAGCATTTT. It specifies CATSRDSNQPQHF.

This chain links TRBV9 with TRBJ1-6; D gene uncertain. CDR1 and CDR2 from the germline V gene are SGDLS and YYNGEE. Trimming took off 4 bases at V and 0 bases at J, with 8 bases between the two ends. CDR3 length equals 15 residues. The CDR3 protein is CASSPGGSYNSPLHF. The DNA for the CDR3 is TGTGCCAGCAGCCCCGGTGGCTCCTATAATTCACCCCTCCACTTT.

This rearrangement joins TRBV6-5 to TRBJ1-2; D not resolved. Between the trimmed V and J ends, which lost 2 bases and 2 bases, there was a span of 9 bases. This CDR3 spans 14 amino acids. The V gene's germline CDR1 is MNHEY and CDR2 SVGAGI. The CDR3, as DNA: TGTGCCAGCAGTTACGCCGCGGAAAACTATGGCTACACCTTC. This sequence encodes CASSYAAENYGYTF.

In DNA form, the CDR3 reads TGCGCCAGCAGCGCCCTACCGGACAGGGTTACTGAAAAACTGTTTTTT. Its protein is CASSALPDRVTEKLFF. The chain links TRBV5-1 to TRBJ1-4, with 8 bases identical to TRBD1. CDR3 length: 16 amino acids. The V and J ends lost 4 bases and 7 bases, in that order; junction bases with no gene match: 12. Germline V CDR1 and CDR2: SGHRS, YFSETQ.

This chain links TRBV11-2 with TRBJ2-3; 11 nucleotides line up with TRBD2. Germline V lookup: CDR1 SGHAT, CDR2 FQNNGV. The junction had 11 bases not matched to a gene; V was cut back by 1 base and J by 2 bases. The CDR3 has 19 amino acids. DNA for the CDR3: TGTGCCAGCAGCTTAGGTAGCGGGGGGGCCGGGGCAATCACAGATACGCAGTATTTT. Its translation is CASSLGSGGAGAITDTQYF.

The gene calls are TRBV7-9 and TRBJ1-2, with D possibly TRBD1 on 5 matching bases. Germline CDR1 is SEHNR and CDR2 is FQNEAQ (reference sequence). V lost 5 bases and J lost 0, with 7 bases in between. The CDR3 runs to 13 residues. CDR3 loop: CASSQGSNYGYTF. The DNA for the CDR3 is TGTGCCAGCAGCCAGGGATCTAACTATGGCTACACCTTC.

This clone was seen more than once but under ten times. The rearrangement uses TRBV2 and TRBJ1-2, with 8 bases matching TRBD1. Germline lookup yields CDR1 SNHLY and CDR2 FYNNEI. There are 13 residues in the CDR3. Losses at the gene ends were 7 bases for V and 2 bases for J; bases not matched to a gene: 3. CDR3 sequence reads: CASTGGRNYGYTF. The CDR3 bases are TGTGCCAGCACAGGGGGCAGGAACTATGGCTACACCTTC. Together with reference TRBV2 and TRBJ1-2, the CDR3 gives the full variable domain: EPEVTQTPSHQVTQMGQEVILRCVPISNHLYFYWYRQILGQKVEFLVSFYNNEISEKSEIFDDQFSVERPDGSNFTLKIRSTKLEDSAMYFCASTGGRNYGYTFGSGTRLTVV.

For this clone: The junction departs from the called germline gene at one end, perhaps through a read error. This sequence joins TRBV7-7 and TRBJ2-3, with unresolved D. The CDR3 extends over 14 amino acids. Germline-derived CDR1 and CDR2 are SSHAT and FNYEAQ (reference sequence). For the CDR3, the DNA is TGTGCTAGCAGCTTAGGATCGGGCACAGATACGCAGTATTTT. Translation gives CASSLGSGTDTQYF.

The chain has TRBV7-2 and TRBJ2-7; 12 bases are a match to TRBD2. Germline CDR1 reads SGHTA; CDR2 reads FQGNSA. The CDR3 has 14 residues. The V gene end was trimmed by 5 bases and the J gene end by 7 bases; junction bases not matched to a gene: 6. The CDR3 region is CASSRRLAGAEQYF. As DNA, the CDR3 is TGTGCCAGCAGCCGCCGACTAGCGGGAGCTGAGCAGTACTTC. The complete variable domain, with remaining parts taken from reference TRBV7-2 and TRBJ2-7, reads GAGVSQSPSNKVTEKGKDVELRCDPISGHTALYWYRQSLGQGLEFLIYFQGNSAPDKSGLPSDRFSAERTGGSVSTLTIQRTQQEDSAVYLCASSRRLAGAEQYFGPGTRLTVT.

This rearrangement joins TRBV6-5 to TRBJ2-1; 8 positions agree with TRBD2. The trim removed 0 bases at V and 0 bases at J, leaving 1 base unmatched. Germline CDR1 reads MNHEY; CDR2 reads SVGAGI. The CDR3 spans 16 residues. The CDR3 region has the DNA TGTGCCAGCAGTTACTCCCGGGGGGGCTCCTACAATGAGCAGTTCTTC. Its translation is CASSYSRGGSYNEQFF.

A word on this clone: Sequence at one end of the junction differs from germline and may be a read error. This chain connects TRBV11-3 to TRBJ2-7, with TRBD1 as a possible D gene (6 bases). The CDR3 length is 14 residues. CDR1 is SGHNT and CDR2 is YENEEA in the germline V gene. The CDR3 reads CASSLTGTSHEQYF. Written as DNA, the CDR3 is TGTGCCAGCAGCCTCACAGGGACCTCCCACGAGCAGTACTTC. The full variable domain, in which reference TRBV11-3 and TRBJ2-7 provide the parts outside the CDR3, is EAGVVQSPRYKIIEKKQPVAFWCNPISGHNTLYWYLQNLGQGPELLIRYENEEAVDDSQLPKDRFSAERLKGVDSTLKIQPAELGDSAVYLCASSLTGTSHEQYFGPGTRLTVT.

The chain has TRBV9 and TRBJ2-1, with 7 nucleotides matching TRBD1. Unmatched junction bases numbered 7, after V lost 3 bases and J lost 4 bases. There are 15 residues in the CDR3. Germline CDR1 is SGDLS and CDR2 is YYNGEE. The CDR3 region is CASSAAGTDYNEQFF. The CDR3 nucleotides read TGTGCCAGCAGCGCCGCCGGGACAGATTACAATGAGCAGTTCTTC.

The chain uses TRBV9 and TRBJ2-1; 11 nucleotides line up with TRBD2. The CDR3 extends over 15 amino acids. V lost 2 bases to trimming and J lost 7 bases; unmatched junction nucleotides: 5. Germline V gene data show CDR1 as SGDLS and CDR2 as YYNGEE. CDR3 amino acids: CASSVTSGSRNEQFF. The DNA of the CDR3 is TGTGCCAGCAGCGTCACTAGCGGGAGTCGTAATGAGCAGTTCTTC.

The rearrangement joins TRBV6-5 to TRBJ2-1; possibly TRBD1 for D (6 bases). Germline V CDR1 and CDR2: MNHEY, SVGAGI. Trimming cost V 5 bases and J 2 bases, with 13 bases left between them. The CDR3 length is 15 residues. The CDR3 DNA reads as TGTGCCAGCAGTGTACCAGGGGACCCCTACAATGAGCAGTTCTTC. Residues: CASSVPGDPYNEQFF.

V usage is TRBV27 and J usage is TRBJ1-2; no clear D. CDR1 and CDR2 from the germline V gene are MNHEY and SMNVEV (reference sequence). V was shortened by 4 bases and J by 2 bases, with 14 bases between the two germline ends. This CDR3 has 15 residues. CDR3 bases: TGTGCCAGCAGTTCGACACCGCTTGTCAACTATGGCTACACCTTC. This translates into CASSSTPLVNYGYTF.

The chain employs TRBV5-6 and TRBJ1-4; no clear D gene. This CDR3 is 15 amino acids long. V was pared by 2 bases and J by 5 bases, with 13 bases between. The germline V gene has CDR1 SGHDT and CDR2 YYEEEE. This CDR3 is CASSFTSWPNEKLFF. The CDR3 bases are TGTGCCAGCAGCTTCACGTCTTGGCCCAATGAAAAACTGTTTTTT.

The J gene is TRBJ1-1, the V gene TRBV28; 8 bases match TRBD1. This CDR3 spans 16 amino acids. V trimming: 5 bases; J trimming: 4 bases; junction bases outside the gene matches: 12. Germline lookup yields CDR1 MDHEN and CDR2 SYDVKM. The CDR3 bases are TGTGCCAGCAGTACTGCAGGGGGCGCCCCCCGCACTGAAGCTTTCTTT. Protein sequence: CASSTAGGAPRTEAFF.

The CDR3 region is CASSEAGGENYGYTF. For the CDR3, the DNA is TGTGCCAGCAGTGAAGCAGGGGGAGAGAACTATGGCTACACCTTC. V usage is TRBV2 and J usage is TRBJ1-2, with a tentative D call TRBD1 (6 bases). Germline V gene lookup returns CDR1 SNHLY and CDR2 FYNNEI. CDR3 length: 15 amino acids. V was cut by 0 bases and J by 2 bases, with 10 bases left in between.

The V and J genes are TRBV18 and TRBJ1-1; the D is unclear. Per germline, CDR1 KGHSH and CDR2 LQKENI. The germline V and J ends were trimmed by 4 bases and 11 bases, with 20 bases remaining between them. The CDR3 runs to 14 residues. For the CDR3, the DNA is TGTGCCAGCTCACAAGCAGGCTGGGTATTGGGTGCTTTCTTT. It yields the protein CASSQAGWVLGAFF.

The sample holds a few counts of this clone. V gene TRBV5-1 combines with J gene TRBJ1-1, with 7 bases aligning to TRBD1. Germline-derived CDR1 and CDR2 are SGHRS and YFSETQ. The CDR3 contains 15 residues. V shed 0 bases and J 4 bases; nucleotides not matched to a gene: 6. The CDR3 region has the DNA TGCGCCAGCAGCTTGGCCCCAGGGGGAGGCACTGAAGCTTTCTTT. Its protein product is CASSLAPGGGTEAFF.

This chain joins TRBV13 and TRBJ1-2, with D perhaps matching TRBD1 (5 bases). Germline values: CDR1 PRHDT, CDR2 FYEKMQ (reference sequence). The CDR3 loop spans 15 amino acids. V was pared by 4 bases and J by 6 bases, with 18 bases between. The CDR3 spells CASSYGSGTPNGYTF. Here the CDR3 DNA reads TGTGCCAGCAGCTACGGATCCGGGACTCCCAATGGCTACACCTTC.

This chain connects TRBV7-9 to TRBJ2-5; 8 nucleotides agree with TRBD1. V lost 4 bases, J lost 1 base, and 8 bases stayed unmatched. CDR1 and CDR2 (germline): SEHNR, FQNEAQ (reference sequence). CDR3 length: 16 amino acids. CDR3 in amino acids: CASSSNRQGTQETQYF. As DNA, the CDR3 is TGTGCCAGCAGCTCGAACCGACAGGGGACCCAAGAGACCCAGTACTTC.

The CDR3 sequence is CASSQEGDQGAYGYTF. The CDR3 coding sequence is TGCGCCAGCAGCCAAGAAGGGGACCAGGGGGCGTATGGCTACACCTTC. The chain links TRBV4-1 to TRBJ1-2, with 8 bases identical to TRBD1. CDR1 and CDR2 from the germline V gene are MGHRA and YSYEKL. V gave up 0 bases and J gave up 5 bases; unmatched junction bases: 8. There are 16 residues in the CDR3.